This T cell receptor (beta chain) is drawn from a study of T and B cells in COVID-19 patients (dated by TCRdb to the early 2020s). Context from the whole study: Using TRB and IGH repertoire sequencing of peripheral blood, the study characterized adaptive immunity in COVID-19 patients who had active infection or had recovered. A recovered cohort included about 18 patients who provided 20 samples, and most of these patients had mild to moderate COVID-19 treated on an outpatient basis. Patients in the recovered cohort had a median age of around 30 years, compared with more than 60 years for patients in the active-infection cohort. Critical illness requiring mechanical ventilation or ECMO was present in about 65% of the 20 patients in the active-infection cohort. Comorbidities linked to unfavorable COVID-19 outcome were present in most of the roughly 20 patients in the active-infection cohort. The TCR and BCR sequence repository comprised 30 to 45 patients and 69 time points, with over 7 million TCR sequences analysed. Because samples were available both during active disease and after recovery, a couple of patients were counted in both the recovered and the active cohorts. An age-matched reference group of some 40 healthy donors negative for COVID-19 antibodies was used as the comparison for repertoire analyses. As many as 9 follow-up blood samples were collected from each patient, and in some individuals these samples spanned different disease stages. Beyond this particular receptor, the publication reports: The cohort was considered too small to assess HLA contributions to COVID-19 susceptibility or severity. A total of some 2,000 exclusive TCR clusters, including a few dozen low-pGen clusters, were found in the recovered cohort. Strongly skewed TRBV/TRBJ gene usage was reported in patients with COVID-19. TRB repertoires were highly clonal in active COVID-19, whereas diversity and richness at recovery rose above healthy donor levels. Blood samples obtained from mildly ill patients during symptoms, as well as early samples obtained from severe cases, were available only in scarce numbers. Specific T cell subsets (CD4+/Treg/CD8+) and sorted SARS-CoV-2-responsive or tetramer+ T cells had not yet been sequenced, and these experiments were ongoing. Prospective validation of the reported TCR clusters was stated to be required before clinical use.

About this clonotype: Its antigen is still unknown. No per-base quality is available; no much larger clone lies one base away.

For sequencing, an Illumina MiSeq was employed. Multiplex PCR with BIOMED2 TRB-A/B primer pools was used to amplify TRB rearrangements. Two consecutive PCRs added Illumina-compatible adapters and 7-nucleotide sample barcodes to the amplicons. All library PCRs used Phusion HS II polymerase. The amplicons were purified from gel with the NucleoSpin Gel and PCR Clean-up kit, measured on Qubit, and combined at 3.5 to 5 nM. Amplicon pool quality was checked on an Agilent 2100 Bioanalyzer before Illumina next-generation sequencing. Per the source publication's procedure: Annotation of TRB rearrangements was performed with MiXCR 3.0.8 using the default MiXCR reference library. Non-productive reads and sequences with fewer than 2 reads were removed, and each unique CDR3 nucleotide sequence was counted as one clone. Clonality, diversity, richness and V-J gene usage were calculated in R 3.5.1. TCR clustering by CDR3 similarity used GLIPH2, with generation probabilities calculated by OLGA. Only GLIPH2 clusters with at least four unique TCR clonotypes present in at least three individuals were retained. The raw public data were reprocessed by TCRdb itself: fastp quality trimming at Q25, MiXCR clonotype calling, in-frame beta chains only. Each record represents a unique CDR3 protein, reported with the most common genes and DNA among its rows. None of the V and J calls come from the authors' own analysis; TCRdb made them. The sample table shows 15,000 or so distinct CDR3 sequences, and roughly a quarter are seen once. Under 4% of the sample comes from the top ten.

Sequences MNHEY (CDR1) and SMNVEV (CDR2) are obtained from the germline V gene (reference sequence). V loses 2 bases, J loses 0 bases, and the germline ends lie 13 bases apart. Measured from the cysteine to the phenylalanine, the CDR3 is 16 residues long. Only the CDR3 part of the read is kept: 48 bases, read in frame from the first base. Genomic DNA extracted from blood was used in amounts of roughly 230-550 ng for amplification of TRB repertoires. The sequence is built from TRBV27 and TRBJ1-1, with a weak D call of TRBD1 (6 bases match). Sequencing was performed on blood. The clonotype comes from a human donor who had recovered from COVID-19. In nucleotide form, the sequence is TGTGCCAGCAGTTTAGACGGGAACAGGGTGAACACTGAAGCTTTCTTT. Its product reads: CASSLDGNRVNTEAFF.